This TCR beta chain was captured by sequencing in a study of T cell responses to AZD1222 COVID-19 vaccine. Using immunoSEQ multiplex PCR, the repertoire was profiled, and TCRdb retains in-frame clones only, with some absent. The sample has just under 150,000 clones, roughly 86% seen once. The V gene's germline CDR1 is ENHRY and CDR2 SYGVKD. V was clipped by 5 bases and J by 4 bases; unmatched bases: 4. This CDR3 has 14 amino acids. The input for sequencing was peripheral blood, taken 28 days after the second dose of the MenACWY control vaccine. The origin of this receptor is an adult who received the MenACWY meningococcal vaccine as a control. The V and J genes are TRBV10-3 and TRBJ1-1; 10 nucleotides match TRBD1. The DNA for the CDR3 is TGTGCCATCAGTCAGACAGGGGGCCTCACTGAAGCTTTCTTT. The encoded protein is CAISQTGGLTEAFF.